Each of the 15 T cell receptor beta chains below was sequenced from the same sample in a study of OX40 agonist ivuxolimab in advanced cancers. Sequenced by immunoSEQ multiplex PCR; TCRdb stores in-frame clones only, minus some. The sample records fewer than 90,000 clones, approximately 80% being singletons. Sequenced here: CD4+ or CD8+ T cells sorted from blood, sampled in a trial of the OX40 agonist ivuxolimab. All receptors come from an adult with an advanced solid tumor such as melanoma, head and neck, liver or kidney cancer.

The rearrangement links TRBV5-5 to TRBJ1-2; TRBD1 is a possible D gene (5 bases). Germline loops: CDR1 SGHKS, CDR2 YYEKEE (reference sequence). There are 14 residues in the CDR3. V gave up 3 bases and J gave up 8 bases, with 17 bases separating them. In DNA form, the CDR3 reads TGTGCCAGCAGCTCAACCGGACAATTTGGGGGCTACACCTTC. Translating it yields CASSSTGQFGGYTF. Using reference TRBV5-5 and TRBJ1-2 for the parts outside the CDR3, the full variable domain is DAGVTQSPTHLIKTRGQQVTLRCSPISGHKSVSWYQQVLGQGPQFIFQYYEKEERGRGNFPDRFSARQFPNYSSELNVNALLLGDSALYLCASSSTGQFGGYTFGSGTRLTVV.

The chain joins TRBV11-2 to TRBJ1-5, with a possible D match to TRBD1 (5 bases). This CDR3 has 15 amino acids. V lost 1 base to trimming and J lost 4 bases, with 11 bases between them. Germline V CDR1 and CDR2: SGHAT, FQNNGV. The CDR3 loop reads CASSLAGGGNQPQHF. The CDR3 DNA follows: TGTGCCAGCAGCTTAGCCGGGGGGGGAAATCAGCCCCAGCATTTT.

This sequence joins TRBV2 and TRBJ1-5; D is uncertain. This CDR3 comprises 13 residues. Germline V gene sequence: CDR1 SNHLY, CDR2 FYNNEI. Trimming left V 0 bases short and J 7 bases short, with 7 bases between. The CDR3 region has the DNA TGTGCCAGCAGTGAAGCGGGTAAACAGCCCCAGCATTTT. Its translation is CASSEAGKQPQHF.

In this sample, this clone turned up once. CDR3 sequence: CASSRGQGGAYEQYF. CDR3 in DNA: TGTGCCAGCAGCCGTGGACAGGGAGGCGCCTACGAGCAGTACTTC. This chain links TRBV28 with TRBJ2-7; the match to TRBD1 covers 8 bases. Germline CDR1 and CDR2: MDHEN and SYDVKM. The CDR3 consists of 15 residues. Losses at the gene ends were 6 bases for V and 2 bases for J; bases not matched to a gene: 9.

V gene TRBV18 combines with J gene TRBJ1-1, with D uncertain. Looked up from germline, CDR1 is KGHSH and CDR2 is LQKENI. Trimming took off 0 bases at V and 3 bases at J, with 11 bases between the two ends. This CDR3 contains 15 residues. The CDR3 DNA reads TGTGCCAGCTCACCACCGAATGGGTGGGACACTGAAGCTTTCTTT. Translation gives CASSPPNGWDTEAFF.

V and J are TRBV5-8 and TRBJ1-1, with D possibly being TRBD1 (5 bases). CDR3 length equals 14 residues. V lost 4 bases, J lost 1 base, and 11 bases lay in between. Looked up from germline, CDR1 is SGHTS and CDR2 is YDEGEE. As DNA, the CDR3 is TGTGCCAGCAGCCGGGGACTTGCGAACACTGAAGCTTTCTTT. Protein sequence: CASSRGLANTEAFF.

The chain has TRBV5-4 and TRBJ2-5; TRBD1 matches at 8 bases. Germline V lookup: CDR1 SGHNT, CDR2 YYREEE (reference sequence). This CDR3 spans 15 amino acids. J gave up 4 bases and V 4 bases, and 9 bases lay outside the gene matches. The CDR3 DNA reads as TGTGCCAGCAGCCCTCCTACGACAGGGGCAGAGACCCAGTACTTC. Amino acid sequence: CASSPPTTGAETQYF. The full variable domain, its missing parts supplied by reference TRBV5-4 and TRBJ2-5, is ETGVTQSPTHLIKTRGQQVTLRCSSQSGHNTVSWYQQALGQGPQFIFQYYREEENGRGNFPPRFSGLQFPNYSSELNVNALELDDSALYLCASSPPTTGAETQYFGPGTRLLVL.

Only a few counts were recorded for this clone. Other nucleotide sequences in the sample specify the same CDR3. CDR3 sequence: CASSLGQGNYGYTF. CDR3 bases: TGCGCCAGCAGCTTGGGACAGGGAAACTATGGCTACACCTTC. V and J are TRBV5-1 and TRBJ1-2, with TRBD1 identical over 7 bases. V lost 0 bases, J lost 2 bases, and 1 base stayed unmatched. This CDR3 has 14 amino acids. Germline CDR1 reads SGHRS; CDR2 reads YFSETQ. The whole variable domain, remainder taken from reference TRBV5-1 and TRBJ1-2, is KAGVTQTPRYLIKTRGQQVTLSCSPISGHRSVSWYQQTPGQGLQFLFEYFSETQRNKGNFPGRFSGRQFSNSRSEMNVSTLELGDSALYLCASSLGQGNYGYTFGSGTRLTVV.

CDR3 in DNA: TGTGCCAGCAGTTTCGAACTAGCGGGGGGGAGGGAGCAGTTCTTC. It yields the protein CASSFELAGGREQFF. This chain joins TRBV27 and TRBJ2-1, with TRBD2 identical over 13 bases. Germline CDR1 reads MNHEY; CDR2 reads SMNVEV (reference sequence). Trimming cost V 3 bases and J 10 bases; bases outside gene matches: 6. The CDR3 contains 15 residues.

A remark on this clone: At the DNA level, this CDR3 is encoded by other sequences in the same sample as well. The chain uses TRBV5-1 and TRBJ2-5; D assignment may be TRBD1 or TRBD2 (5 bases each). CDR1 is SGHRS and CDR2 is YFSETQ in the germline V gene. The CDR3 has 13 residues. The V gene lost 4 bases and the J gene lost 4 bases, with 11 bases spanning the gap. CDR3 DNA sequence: TGCGCCAGCAGCCTTGGGGGTGGAGAGACCCAGTACTTC. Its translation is CASSLGGGETQYF. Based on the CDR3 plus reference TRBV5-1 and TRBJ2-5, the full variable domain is KAGVTQTPRYLIKTRGQQVTLSCSPISGHRSVSWYQQTPGQGLQFLFEYFSETQRNKGNFPGRFSGRQFSNSRSEMNVSTLELGDSALYLCASSLGGGETQYFGPGTRLLVL.

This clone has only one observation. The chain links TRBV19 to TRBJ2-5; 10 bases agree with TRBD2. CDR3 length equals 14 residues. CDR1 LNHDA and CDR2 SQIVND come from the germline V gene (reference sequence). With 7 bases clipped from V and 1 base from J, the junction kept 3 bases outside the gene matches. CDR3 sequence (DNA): TGTGCCAGTACAGCTAGCGGGAGCCAAGAGACCCAGTACTTC. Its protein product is CASTASGSQETQYF.

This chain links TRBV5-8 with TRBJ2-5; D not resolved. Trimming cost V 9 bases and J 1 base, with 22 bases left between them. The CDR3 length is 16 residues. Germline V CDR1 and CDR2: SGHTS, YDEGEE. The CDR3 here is CATQLGTRSAQETQYF. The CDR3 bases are TGTGCCACCCAGCTTGGAACTCGGAGTGCCCAAGAGACCCAGTACTTC.

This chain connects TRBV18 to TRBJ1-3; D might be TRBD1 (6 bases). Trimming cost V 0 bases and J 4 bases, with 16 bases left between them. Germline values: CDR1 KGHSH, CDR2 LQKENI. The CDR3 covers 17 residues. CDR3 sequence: CASSPPRGSLSGNTIYF. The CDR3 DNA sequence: TGTGCCAGCTCACCACCGAGGGGGTCCCTCTCGGGAAACACCATATATTTT.

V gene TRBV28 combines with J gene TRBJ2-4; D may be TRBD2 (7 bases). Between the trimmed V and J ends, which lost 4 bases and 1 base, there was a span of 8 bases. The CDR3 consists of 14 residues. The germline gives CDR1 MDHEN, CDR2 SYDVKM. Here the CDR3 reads CASSSGGAKNIQYF. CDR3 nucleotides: TGTGCCAGCAGTTCGGGGGGCGCCAAAAACATTCAGTACTTC.

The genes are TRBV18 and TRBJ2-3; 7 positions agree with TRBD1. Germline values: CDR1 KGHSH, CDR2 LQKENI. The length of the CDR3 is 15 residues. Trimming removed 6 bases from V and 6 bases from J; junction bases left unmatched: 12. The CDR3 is CASSGRGGPLDTQYF. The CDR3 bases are TGTGCCAGCTCCGGCAGAGGGGGCCCACTCGATACGCAGTATTTT.